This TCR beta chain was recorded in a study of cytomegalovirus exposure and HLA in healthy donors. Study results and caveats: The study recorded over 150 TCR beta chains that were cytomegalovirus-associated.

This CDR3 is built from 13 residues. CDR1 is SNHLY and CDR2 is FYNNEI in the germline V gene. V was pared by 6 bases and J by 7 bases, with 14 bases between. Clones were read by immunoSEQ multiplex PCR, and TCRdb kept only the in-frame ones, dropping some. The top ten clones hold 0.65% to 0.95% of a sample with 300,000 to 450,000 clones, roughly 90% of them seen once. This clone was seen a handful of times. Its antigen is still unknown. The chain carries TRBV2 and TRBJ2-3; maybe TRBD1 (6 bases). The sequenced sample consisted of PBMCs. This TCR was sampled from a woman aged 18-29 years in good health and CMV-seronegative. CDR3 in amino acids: CASSRQAANTQYF. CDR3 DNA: TGTGCCAGCAGCCGACAGGCAGCGAATACGCAGTATTTT.